The 16 T cell receptor beta chains in this list originate from one sample, sequenced in a study of type 1 regulatory T cells. These receptors have no identified antigens. Using its own MiXCR run on the reads, TCRdb lists one record per CDR3 protein. The table records more than 12,000 distinct CDR3 sequences, approximately 13% of them present only once. Sequences were obtained from cultured T cells, either the whole culture or a sorted T cell fraction (not recorded which). Every receptor here comes from a human donor in good health.

The V and J genes are TRBV5-6 and TRBJ2-3, with D possibly being TRBD1 or TRBD2 (5 bases each). CDR1 and CDR2 from the germline V gene are SGHDT and YYEEEE. This CDR3 region has 13 residues. V lost 4 bases and J lost 4, with 10 bases in between. The chain's CDR3 is CASSGGVPDTQYF. CDR3 sequence (DNA): TGTGCCAGCAGCGGGGGAGTCCCAGATACGCAGTATTTT.

The CDR3 protein is CASSQDSVSGQPQHF. CDR3 nucleotide sequence: TGTGCCAGCAGCCAAGACTCAGTTTCGGGGCAGCCCCAGCATTTT. The chain combines TRBV3-1 with TRBJ1-5; D not certain. The CDR3 length is 15 residues. Trimming stripped 0 bases from V and 7 bases from J, with 13 bases between. The V gene's germline CDR1 is LGHDT and CDR2 YNNKEL (reference sequence).

This clonotype was observed many times. The chain uses TRBV3-1 and TRBJ1-2, with D unresolved. This CDR3 has 15 residues. The germline V gene encodes CDR1 LGHDT and CDR2 YNNKEL (reference sequence). With 4 bases removed from V and 4 bases from J, the gap between germline ends came to 16 bases. For the CDR3, the DNA is TGTGCCAGCAGCCCGTCACAAGGCAGGAGCTATGGCTACACCTTC. It is translated as CASSPSQGRSYGYTF.

This clonotype was counted many times. This sequence joins TRBV7-8 and TRBJ2-2, with TRBD2 matching 7 bases. Germline V gene lookup returns CDR1 SGHVS and CDR2 FQNEAQ. V gave up 4 bases and J gave up 1 base; unmatched junction bases: 6. The CDR3 loop spans 16 amino acids. CDR3 protein: CASSSELAWNTGELFF. Written as DNA, the CDR3 is TGTGCCAGCAGCTCTGAACTAGCGTGGAACACCGGGGAGCTGTTTTTT.

This clonotype was observed many times. The chain carries TRBV28 and TRBJ1-1; D gene ambiguous. V lost 3 bases, J lost 8 bases, and 13 bases lay in between. Per the germline V gene, CDR1 is MDHEN and CDR2 is SYDVKM. The CDR3 runs 13 residues. The CDR3 loop is CASSFPATGEAFF. The CDR3 nucleotides are TGTGCCAGCAGTTTCCCCGCGACGGGAGAAGCTTTCTTT.

The table lists this clonotype with many counts. The rearrangement links TRBV7-3 to TRBJ2-3; TRBD2 matches 13 bases. Germline V gene data show CDR1 as SGHTA and CDR2 as FQGTGA. With V trimmed by 5 bases and J by 4 bases, 6 bases remained unmatched. CDR3 size: 16 residues. The CDR3 bases are TGTGCCAGCAGCACCGGACTAGCGGGAGAATCAGATACGCAGTATTTT. Translation: CASSTGLAGESDTQYF.

On this clonotype itself: Just one base apart from a much larger clone, this may be a read error. This chain connects TRBV7-9 to TRBJ2-1, with 7 positions matching TRBD2. This CDR3 is 17 amino acids long. CDR1 is SEHNR, CDR2 FQNEAQ, per germline (reference sequence). V shed 10 bases and J 3 bases; nucleotides not matched to a gene: 18. The CDR3 coding sequence is TGTGCCAACATCCCGAGGGATGGGCTAGCGGACTACAATGAGCAGTTCTTC. Encoded protein: CANIPRDGLADYNEQFF.

This clonotype appeared a few times. The V gene is TRBV19, the J gene TRBJ2-1; 10 positions match TRBD1. After removal of 6 bases from V and 9 bases from J, the junction contained 14 bases not matched to a gene. In germline, CDR1 is LNHDA, CDR2 SQIVND (reference sequence). This CDR3 has 16 residues. The CDR3 loop reads CASSQSLVGQGGEQFF. For the CDR3, the DNA is TGTGCCAGTAGCCAATCTCTAGTCGGACAGGGGGGTGAGCAGTTCTTC.

By sample share, this clonotype is medium-sized. The genes are TRBV3-1 and TRBJ1-1; weak D call: TRBD1 (5 bases). CDR1 and CDR2 (germline): LGHDT, YNNKEL (reference sequence). V lost 3 bases to trimming and J lost 0 bases, with 8 bases between them. The CDR3 is 14 amino acids. The CDR3: CASSHRVVNTEAFF. CDR3 bases: TGTGCCAGCAGCCACAGGGTGGTGAACACTGAAGCTTTCTTT.

The genes are TRBV3-1 and TRBJ2-1; D may be TRBD2 (6 bases). Between the trimmed V and J ends, which lost 1 base and 6 bases, there was a span of 13 bases. The CDR3 is 15 amino acids. Germline V CDR1 and CDR2: LGHDT, YNNKEL (reference sequence). This CDR3 is CASSQVIGRGNEQFF. The CDR3 coding sequence is TGTGCCAGCAGCCAAGTGATCGGGAGAGGCAATGAGCAGTTCTTC.

This chain links TRBV7-6 with TRBJ2-3, with D perhaps matching TRBD2 (7 bases). The V end was cut by 0 bases, the J end by 1 base, with 11 bases between. This CDR3 has 16 residues. Looked up from germline, CDR1 is SGHVS and CDR2 is FNYEAQ. CDR3 nucleotides: TGTGCCAGCAGCTTAGCGTCGGGGGGCGGCACAGATACGCAGTATTTT. This encodes CASSLASGGGTDTQYF.

The gene calls are TRBV2 and TRBJ2-7; no firm D call. The V end lost 6 bases, the J end lost 3 bases, and 9 bases lay between the germline ends. Germline CDR1 reads SNHLY; CDR2 reads FYNNEI. This CDR3 contains 12 residues. CDR3 region: CASSDYGYEQYF. The CDR3 DNA follows: TGTGCCAGCAGCGATTATGGCTACGAGCAGTACTTC.

The sample holds many counts of this clonotype. The rearrangement links TRBV12-3 or TRBV12-4 to TRBJ1-1; no clear D. The CDR3 is 13 residues long. The ends were cut back, 3 bases at V and 5 bases at J, with 10 bases in the middle. The CDR3 nucleotides are TGTGCCAGCAGTTTCGGGGTATTGACTGAAGCTTTCTTT. Encoded protein: CASSFGVLTEAFF.

This chain joins TRBV7-9 and TRBJ1-2; tentative D call: TRBD1 (5 bases). CDR1 is SEHNR, CDR2 FQNEAQ, per germline (reference sequence). V gave up 1 base and J gave up 3 bases, with 9 bases separating them. CDR3 length equals 14 residues. The CDR3 DNA sequence: TGTGCCAGCAGCTTAGGCAGGGCAGACTATGGCTACACCTTC. It codes for CASSLGRADYGYTF. The complete variable domain, with remaining parts taken from reference TRBV7-9 and TRBJ1-2, reads DTGVSQNPRHKITKRGQNVTFRCDPISEHNRLYWYRQTLGQGPEFLTYFQNEAQLEKSRLLSDRFSAERPKGSFSTLEIQRTEQGDSAMYLCASSLGRADYGYTFGSGTRLTVV.

As for this clonotype: The likely explanation is a read error, given a far larger clone one base away. V and J are TRBV2 and TRBJ1-2; unclear D gene. Per germline, CDR1 SNHLY and CDR2 FYNNEI. This CDR3 region has 12 residues. This chain's CDR3 is CASSDELYGHTF. The CDR3, as DNA: TGTGCCAGCAGTGACGAACTATATGGCCACACCTTC.

As for this clonotype: A much larger clone sits a single nucleotide away, making a read error possible. This sequence joins TRBV6-2 or TRBV6-3 and TRBJ2-3, with D tentatively TRBD1 (6 bases). Trimming pared 7 bases from V and 4 bases from J, leaving 12 bases between. The CDR3 loop spans 13 amino acids. Looked up from germline, CDR1 is MNHEY and CDR2 is SVGEGT. The CDR3 region is CASTGQNADTQYF. The CDR3 region has the DNA TGTGCCAGCACCGGACAGAACGCAGATACGCAGTATTTT.